These T cell receptor beta chains were read from a single sample in a study of CD8 T cells in ankylosing spondylitis. MiXCR, run by TCRdb on the 5' RACE reads, gives a single entry per CDR3 protein. In the table there are some 290,000 distinct CDR3 sequences, 20% of which are singletons. Sequences were obtained from blood, either unsorted or a sorted T cell fraction (not recorded which). The receptors come from a male donor with ankylosing spondylitis or in good health (not recorded which). Each CDR3 is given with its conserved first and last residue. A D gene is named only where the DNA matches it firmly. Not all rows give a size; the values are once, few, many and, for expanded clones, a class.

>.|TRBV20-1|.|TRBJ2-2
TGCAGTGCTAGACCAACCAGGACAAGCCCCACCGGGGAGCTGTTTTTT
CSARPTRTSPTGELFF
>many|TRBV29-1|TRBD2|TRBJ2-2
TGCAGCGCCCGAGCGGGGGGGCTGACCGGGGAGCTGTTTTTT
CSARAGGLTGELFF
>few|TRBV19|.|TRBJ1-2
TGTGCCAGTACGGGGGGAACAGGGTACAACTATGGCTACACCTTC
CASTGGTGYNYGYTF
>few|TRBV3-1|TRBD2|TRBJ2-3
TGTGCCAGCAGCCGACTAGCGGGGGGCACAGATACGCAGTATTTT
CASSRLAGGTDTQYF
>.|TRBV7-9|TRBD2|TRBJ2-1
TGTGCCAGCAGCTTACTGCCTAGCGGCCACAATGAGCAGTTCTTC
CASSLLPSGHNEQFF
>many|TRBV20-1|.|TRBJ1-1
TGCAGTGCTTTATTGAACACTGAAGCTTTCTTT
CSALLNTEAFF
>.|TRBV14|.|TRBJ2-2
TGTGCCAGCAGCCAAGTTCGGAGTGCCGGGGAGCTGTTTTTT
CASSQVRSAGELFF
>once|TRBV28|TRBD2|TRBJ2-4
TGTGCCAGCAGCTTGGTGACTAGCGGGAGGGCTGGAGCCAAAAACATTCAGTACTTC
CASSLVTSGRAGAKNIQYF
>many|TRBV12-3/TRBV12-4|.|TRBJ2-3
TGTGCCAGCAGTCTTACCTCACGGGCTTACACAGATACGCAGTATTTT
CASSLTSRAYTDTQYF
>many|TRBV20-1|.|TRBJ2-3
TGCAGTGCTGTAGCCCCGGGGGCGGACACGCAGTATTTT
CSAVAPGADTQYF
>.|TRBV5-1|.|TRBJ1-2
TGCGCCAGCAGCGGTGTCCAGGGCAAGTATGGCTACACCTTC
CASSGVQGKYGYTF
>.|TRBV18|.|TRBJ1-5
TGTGCCAGCTCACCAAACAGCTTGGCAGATCAGCCCCAGCATTTT
CASSPNSLADQPQHF
>.|TRBV20-1|TRBD2|TRBJ2-3
TGCAGTGCTCTTCTAGCGGGGAACACAGATACGCAGTATTTT
CSALLAGNTDTQYF
>few|TRBV4-1|.|TRBJ1-5
TGCGCCAGCGGGAGGGGGGATCAGCCCCAGCATTTT
CASGRGDQPQHF
>.|TRBV5-5|TRBD2|TRBJ2-3
TGTGCCAGCAGCTTATCCCTAGCGGGGGGATTCACAGATACGCAGTATTTT
CASSLSLAGGFTDTQYF
>.|TRBV6-1|TRBD2|TRBJ2-5
TGTGCCAGCAGTGGCACTAGGGCGGGAGGAGAGACCCAGTACTTC
CASSGTRAGGETQYF
>.|TRBV7-2|TRBD2|TRBJ2-1
TGTGCCAGCAGCTTAATCGTCCTAGCGGGGGGAATCGGGCAGTTCTTC
CASSLIVLAGGIGQFF
>many|TRBV20-1|.|TRBJ1-5
TGCAGTGCTAGATCTGGGGACCAGCCCCAGCATTTT
CSARSGDQPQHF
>.|TRBV5-1|TRBD2|TRBJ2-3
TGCGCCAGCAGCGCAGCGGGGGGCCGCACAGATACGCAGTATTTT
CASSAAGGRTDTQYF
>.|TRBV12-3/TRBV12-4|TRBD2|TRBJ2-5
TGTGCCAGCAACCTAGCGGGAGAAAAAGAGACCCAGTACTTC
CASNLAGEKETQYF
>.|TRBV2|.|TRBJ2-1
TGTGCCAGCAGAAGAGGGGAGGGGGCCAATGAGCAGTTCTTC
CASRRGEGANEQFF
>many|TRBV12-3/TRBV12-4|TRBD2|TRBJ2-1
TGTGCCAGCAGTGTCAGCGGGAACTCCTACAATGAGCAGTTCTTC
CASSVSGNSYNEQFF
>.|TRBV6-2/TRBV6-3|.|TRBJ2-5
TGTGCCAGCAGCCCACCCGGGCCGAGTGAGACCCAGTACTTC
CASSPPGPSETQYF
>few|TRBV5-1|TRBD2|TRBJ2-1
TGCGCCAGCAGCCCCCGGACTAGCGGGGGGATCAATGAGCAGTTCTTC
CASSPRTSGGINEQFF
>once|TRBV12-3/TRBV12-4|TRBD2|TRBJ2-1
TGTGCCATCAGTTGGGAGGGACTCTTCCTCGGGCGTACAAATGAGCAGTTCTTC
CAISWEGLFLGRTNEQFF
>few|TRBV20-1|TRBD1|TRBJ1-6
TGCAGTGCTAGAGAGGGGACAGGGTGGAATTCACCCCTCCACTTT
CSAREGTGWNSPLHF
>few|TRBV12-3/TRBV12-4|.|TRBJ1-4
TGTGCCAGCAGTTTTTCGAGGGGGGGTAATGAAAAACTGTTTTTT
CASSFSRGGNEKLFF
>.|TRBV10-3|TRBD2|TRBJ2-3
TGTGCCATCAGTGGTCTAGCGGGAGCAGATACGCAGTATTTT
CAISGLAGADTQYF
>.|TRBV20-1|.|TRBJ1-4
TGCAGTGCCCCCACGGGGGAAGCTAATGAAAAACTGTTTTTT
CSAPTGEANEKLFF
>few|TRBV30|.|TRBJ1-2
TGTGCCTGGGGTGCCCTCCGAGGGTATGGCTACACCTTC
CAWGALRGYGYTF
>.|TRBV29-1|TRBD2|TRBJ2-1
TGCAACGTTCCCCTCTCGGCGGGAGGCTTCTACAATGAGCAGTTCTTC
CNVPLSAGGFYNEQFF
>few|TRBV4-1|.|TRBJ2-3
TGCGCCAGCAGCCAAGGCGGGACTAGCACAGATACGCAGTATTTT
CASSQGGTSTDTQYF
>.|TRBV10-1|.|TRBJ2-3
TGCGCCAGCAGTGATAATGGAGATACGCAGTATTTT
CASSDNGDTQYF
>once|TRBV5-1|TRBD1|TRBJ2-5
TGCGCCAGCAGCTCAACAGGGGGCCGAGAGACCCAGTACTTC
CASSSTGGRETQYF
>few|TRBV28|.|TRBJ1-5
TGTGCCAGCAGTTTGCGGGCGATCAATCAGCCCCAGCATTTT
CASSLRAINQPQHF
>few|TRBV20-1|TRBD1|TRBJ1-5
TGCAGTGCTAGGCGGACAGGGCGACGAAATCAGCCCCAGCATTTT
CSARRTGRRNQPQHF
>few|TRBV9|.|TRBJ2-3
TGTGCCAGCAGCGTAGGAGGGGGAATGGTGACAGATACGCAGTATTTT
CASSVGGGMVTDTQYF
>few|TRBV5-1|.|TRBJ2-3
TGCGCCAGCAGCTTGGCCCGTTCCGGGCGCACAGATACGCAGTATTTT
CASSLARSGRTDTQYF
>once|TRBV7-9|TRBD2|TRBJ2-1
TGTGCCAGCAGCTACGGGACTAGCGGGACCTACAATGAGCAGTTCTTC
CASSYGTSGTYNEQFF
>.|TRBV3-1|.|TRBJ1-1
TGTGCCAGCAGCCCACAGGGAATAGGGGCCGCTGAAGCTTTCTTT
CASSPQGIGAAEAFF
>few|TRBV5-1|.|TRBJ1-1
TGCGCCAGCAGAAGCGCCTTGAACACTGAAGCTTTCTTT
CASRSALNTEAFF
>.|TRBV10-3|.|TRBJ2-2
TGTGCCATCAGAGACAGTGGGCTGAACACCGGGGAGCTGTTTTTT
CAIRDSGLNTGELFF
>.|TRBV7-6|.|TRBJ1-5
TGTGCCAGCAGCGTATTCGGGGGTCAGCCCCAGCATTTT
CASSVFGGQPQHF
>many|TRBV5-1|.|TRBJ2-5
TGCGCCAGCAGTCGAGACAGAGGCGGGGAGACCCAGTACTTC
CASSRDRGGETQYF